Shown below are 3 T cell receptor beta chains from a single sample sequenced in a study of cytotoxic CD8 clonotypes in ibrutinib-treated CLL. Here immunoSEQ multiplex PCR was the method, and the copy in TCRdb shows in-frame clones only, minus some. The data contain roughly 200,000 clones, 70% of them singletons. The sample was PBMCs, taken after 12 months of ibrutinib treatment. These receptors originate from a human donor with chronic lymphocytic leukemia.

This clone was seen only once. The chain is built from TRBV29-1 and TRBJ2-2; 10 bases fit TRBD2. Germline-derived CDR1 and CDR2 are SQVTM and ANQGSEA. This CDR3 is built from 13 residues. V was pared by 7 bases and J by 3 bases, with 2 bases of the junction left unmatched. This CDR3 is CSALAGDTGELFF. The CDR3, as DNA: TGCAGCGCCCTAGCGGGGGACACCGGGGAGCTGTTTTTT.

This rearrangement joins TRBV2 to TRBJ2-7; TRBD1 matches 10 bases. This CDR3 spans 15 amino acids. From germline, CDR1 is SNHLY and CDR2 FYNNEI. V gave up 8 bases and J gave up 2 bases; unmatched junction bases: 9. CDR3 region: CASVGTGEPTYEQYF. DNA for the CDR3: TGTGCCAGCGTCGGGACAGGGGAACCAACCTACGAGCAGTACTTC.

This clone was found a few times. This chain uses TRBV5-1 with TRBJ2-3; possible D gene TRBD1, 5 bases. This CDR3 is 13 amino acids long. The V end was cut by 0 bases, the J end by 4 bases, with 6 bases between. CDR1 is SGHRS, CDR2 YFSETQ, per germline. CDR3 sequence: CASSLGGADTQYF. The CDR3 nucleotides are TGCGCCAGCAGCTTGGGGGGCGCAGATACGCAGTATTTT.